One sample yielded the 25 T cell receptor beta chains listed below, sequenced in a study of T cells in Graves' hyperthyroidism and ophthalmopathy. TCR beta CDR3 region amplification was performed from RNA transcripts. The TCR CDR3 was amplified in a first-round RT-PCR using the HTBI primer set. TCRdb used MiXCR to reprocess the multiplex PCR reads, holding one entry per CDR3 protein. The sample contains some 720,000 distinct CDR3 sequences, over 15% of which appear only once. Sequenced material: blood. These receptors all come from a man between 18 and 29 years old with Graves' hyperthyroidism.

The rearrangement links TRBV19 to TRBJ2-2, with D perhaps TRBD1 (6 bases). The CDR3 length is 14 residues. The germline CDR1 and CDR2 sequences are LNHDA and SQIVND (reference sequence). V lost 3 bases and J lost 7, with 12 bases in between. CDR3 loop: CASSISRGGGELFF. The CDR3 DNA reads as TGTGCCAGTAGTATTAGCAGGGGCGGCGGGGAGCTGTTTTTT. The full variable domain, with the rest looked up from reference TRBV19 and TRBJ2-2, is DGGITQSPKYLFRKEGQNVTLSCEQNLNHDAMYWYRQDPGQGLRLIYYSQIVNDFQKGDIAEGYSVSREKKESFPLTVTSAQKNPTAFYLCASSISRGGGELFFGEGSRLTVL.

This clonotype was observed a few times. The genes are TRBV7-2 and TRBJ2-4; a weak D match, TRBD2 (6 bases). CDR1 and CDR2 from the germline V gene are SGHTA and FQGNSA. V lost 1 base and J 2 bases, leaving 12 bases between the germline ends. The CDR3 runs 16 residues. CDR3 sequence: CASSLGGVVSKNIQYF. The CDR3 DNA sequence: TGTGCCAGCAGCTTAGGGGGGGTTGTGTCCAAAAACATTCAGTACTTC.

This clonotype was detected ten times or more. The chain links TRBV28 to TRBJ2-3; no clear D. The V and J ends lost 3 bases and 7 bases respectively, with 5 bases between them. The CDR3 covers 11 residues. Germline V lookup: CDR1 MDHEN, CDR2 SYDVKM. CDR3 region: CASSLVNTQYF. The CDR3 region has the DNA TGTGCCAGCAGTTTGGTCAATACGCAGTATTTT.

The chain employs TRBV10-3 and TRBJ2-7, with TRBD1 matching 7 bases. CDR1 ENHRY and CDR2 SYGVKD come from the germline V gene. The CDR3 length is 13 residues. The ends lost 9 bases at V and 0 bases at J; junction bases unmatched: 5. As DNA, the CDR3 is TGTGCCATTGGACAGGCCCTCTCCTACGAGCAGTACTTC. Translation gives CAIGQALSYEQYF.

V gene TRBV24-1 combines with J gene TRBJ2-1; 7 nucleotides match TRBD1. J was trimmed by 2 bases and V by 11 bases; bases with no gene match: 8. The CDR3 has 14 amino acids. Germline V CDR1 and CDR2: KGHDR, SFDVKD. The chain's CDR3 is CANNYRGPYNEQFF. CDR3 DNA sequence: TGTGCCAACAATTACAGGGGACCCTACAATGAGCAGTTCTTC.

This clonotype showed up many times. The chain links TRBV6-1 to TRBJ2-3, with a tentative D call TRBD1 (5 bases). Trimming took 5 bases from V and 2 from J, leaving 17 bases between them. Germline CDR1 MNHNS, CDR2 SASEGT. The CDR3 spans 16 residues. The CDR3 region has the DNA TGTGCCAGCAGTCCTGTAACAGGCCCTAACACAGATACGCAGTATTTT. Its translation: CASSPVTGPNTDTQYF.

The V and J genes are TRBV19 and TRBJ2-7, with 7 bases aligning to TRBD2. V trimming: 3 bases; J trimming: 6 bases; junction bases outside the gene matches: 11. This CDR3 has 15 residues. Looked up from germline, CDR1 is LNHDA and CDR2 is SQIVND (reference sequence). CDR3 residues: CASSILWEGPFEQYF. The CDR3 DNA follows: TGTGCCAGTAGTATTCTGTGGGAGGGCCCGTTCGAGCAGTACTTC. Complete variable domain (other parts from reference TRBV19 and TRBJ2-7): DGGITQSPKYLFRKEGQNVTLSCEQNLNHDAMYWYRQDPGQGLRLIYYSQIVNDFQKGDIAEGYSVSREKKESFPLTVTSAQKNPTAFYLCASSILWEGPFEQYFGPGTRLTVT.

This chain uses TRBV19 with TRBJ2-5; perhaps D is TRBD1 or TRBD2 (5 bases each). V dropped 5 bases and J dropped 5 bases, with 18 bases sitting between them. The CDR3 runs to 15 residues. CDR1 is LNHDA, CDR2 SQIVND, per germline (reference sequence). The chain's CDR3 is CASSLSGTAEETQYF. In DNA, the CDR3 is TGTGCCAGTAGTTTGTCCGGGACGGCTGAGGAGACCCAGTACTTC.

This clonotype was seen a few times. Here the CDR3 reads CASLTGQPNYGYTF. The CDR3 DNA reads as TGTGCCAGCCTCACCGGACAGCCTAACTATGGCTACACCTTC. The chain carries TRBV28 and TRBJ1-2; D perhaps matches TRBD1 (6 bases). The CDR3 has 14 residues. The V and J ends lost 8 bases and 0 bases respectively, with 13 bases between them. Germline lookup yields CDR1 MDHEN and CDR2 SYDVKM.

The chain joins TRBV29-1 to TRBJ2-3, with D possibly being TRBD2 (5 bases). The ends were cut back, 0 bases at V and 0 bases at J, with 7 bases in the middle. This CDR3 region has 14 residues. Looked up from germline, CDR1 is SQVTM and CDR2 is ANQGSEA. CDR3 sequence reads: CSVEDRGSTDTQYF. The CDR3 DNA reads TGCAGCGTTGAAGATCGGGGAAGCACAGATACGCAGTATTTT.

This clonotype appeared many times. V gene TRBV11-2 combines with J gene TRBJ1-1; D ambiguous. Trimming took 6 bases from V and 3 from J, leaving 14 bases between them. The CDR3 is 14 amino acids. CDR1 SGHAT and CDR2 FQNNGV come from the germline V gene. CDR3 sequence: CASSGLPKDTEAFF. The CDR3, as DNA: TGTGCCAGCAGTGGGTTACCCAAGGACACTGAAGCTTTCTTT.

V and J are TRBV7-8 and TRBJ2-2, with TRBD2 matching over 16 bases. CDR1 and CDR2 from the germline V gene are SGHVS and FQNEAQ. V was clipped by 5 bases and J by 4 bases; unmatched bases: 4. The CDR3 length is 17 residues. The CDR3 loop reads CASSLGTSGRATGELFF. DNA of the CDR3: TGTGCCAGCAGCCTCGGGACTAGCGGGAGGGCCACCGGGGAGCTGTTTTTT.

At least ten counts were recorded for this clonotype. The chain joins TRBV28 to TRBJ2-6; 9 bases are a match to TRBD1. The CDR3 spans 20 residues. J gave up 2 bases and V 5 bases, and 16 bases lay outside the gene matches. Germline CDR1 reads MDHEN; CDR2 reads SYDVKM. DNA for the CDR3: TGTGCCAGCAGTCCCATGACCCCCGGGACAGGGTTCACTGGGGCCAACGTCCTGACTTTC. This codes for CASSPMTPGTGFTGANVLTF.

In this sample, this clonotype turned up many times. J is TRBJ2-3 and V is TRBV2; no clear D gene. V gave up 5 bases and J gave up 4 bases, with 10 bases separating them. Germline V lookup: CDR1 SNHLY, CDR2 FYNNEI. The CDR3 is 13 residues long. The CDR3 loop is CASSSDQADTQYF. The CDR3 DNA reads as TGTGCCAGCAGTTCCGACCAAGCAGATACGCAGTATTTT.

This chain links TRBV20-1 with TRBJ2-7; TRBD1 might be the D (6 bases). Germline values: CDR1 DFQATT, CDR2 SNEGSKA (reference sequence). V dropped 4 bases and J dropped 2 bases, with 18 bases sitting between them. This CDR3 is 15 amino acids long. In DNA, the CDR3 is TGCAGTGCTACCAAATCGGACAGAGGGACCTACGAGCAGTACTTC. Amino acids: CSATKSDRGTYEQYF.

This clonotype was counted at least ten times. The CDR3 region is CASSQNRGNEQFF. Here the CDR3 DNA reads TGTGCCAGCAGCCAAAACCGGGGCAATGAGCAGTTCTTC. The chain recombines TRBV3-1 with TRBJ2-1, with D tentatively TRBD2 (5 bases). Germline V gene data show CDR1 as LGHDT and CDR2 as YNNKEL (reference sequence). Deletions cut 2 bases from V and 6 bases from J, with 8 bases between. The CDR3 spans 13 residues.

The chain employs TRBV28 and TRBJ1-5; D call uncertain. The CDR3 extends over 11 amino acids. The V and J ends lost 4 bases and 9 bases respectively, with 7 bases between them. Looked up from germline, CDR1 is MDHEN and CDR2 is SYDVKM. This chain's CDR3 is CASSSIRPQHF. The CDR3 DNA is TGTGCCAGCAGTTCCATTCGGCCCCAGCATTTT. Filled out from reference TRBV28 and TRBJ1-5, the complete variable domain reads DVKVTQSSRYLVKRTGEKVFLECVQDMDHENMFWYRQDPGLGLRLIYFSYDVKMKEKGDIPEGYSVSREKKERFSLILESASTNQTSMYLCASSSIRPQHFGDGTRLSIL.

A few counts support this clonotype. The V and J genes are TRBV4-2 and TRBJ1-2; D gene ambiguous. The CDR3 loop spans 13 amino acids. Between the trimmed V and J ends, which lost 5 bases and 7 bases, there was a span of 14 bases. Germline V gene data show CDR1 as LGHNA and CDR2 as YNFKEQ. In nucleotides, the CDR3 is TGTGCCAGCAGCAACATCGAAGCCCGTGGCTACACCTTC. Its protein is CASSNIEARGYTF.

This clonotype showed up just a few times. V is TRBV11-1 and J is TRBJ1-2, with TRBD1 identical over 7 bases. The V gene's germline CDR1 is SGHAT and CDR2 FQDESV (reference sequence). The CDR3 consists of 12 residues. Unmatched junction bases numbered 11, after V lost 5 bases and J lost 14 bases. The CDR3 loop is CASSRDSGVWTF. The CDR3 DNA follows: TGTGCCAGCAGCCGGGACAGCGGGGTGTGGACCTTC.

This clonotype showed up just a few times. This rearrangement joins TRBV11-3 to TRBJ2-4; D ambiguous. This CDR3 comprises 11 residues. CDR1 SGHNT and CDR2 YENEEA come from the germline V gene. Deletions cut 6 bases from V and 8 bases from J, with 8 bases between. The DNA of the CDR3 is TGTGCCAGCAGATCCCAGGACATTCAGTACTTC. Its protein product is CASRSQDIQYF.

This clonotype was recorded a few times. V is TRBV20-1 and J is TRBJ2-3; 12 nucleotides agree with TRBD2. Germline CDR1 DFQATT, CDR2 SNEGSKA (reference sequence). This CDR3 is 18 amino acids long. J was trimmed by 5 bases and V by 1 base; bases with no gene match: 13. The CDR3 region is CSARGGSSGRAQEDTQYF. CDR3 bases: TGCAGTGCTAGAGGGGGTTCTAGCGGGAGGGCCCAGGAAGATACGCAGTATTTT.

This clonotype was counted a single time. This chain links TRBV10-2 with TRBJ1-1; D gene ambiguous. The V end was cut by 0 bases, the J end by 9 bases, with 2 bases between. In germline, CDR1 is WSHSY, CDR2 SAAADI. The CDR3 totals 10 residues. The CDR3 DNA reads TGCGCCAGCAGTGAGTCAAAAGCTTTCTTT. Amino acids: CASSESKAFF.

The chain couples TRBV15 to TRBJ2-3; tentative D call: TRBD2 (6 bases). The CDR3 spans 18 residues. CDR1 and CDR2 (germline): LNHNV, YYDKDF (reference sequence). V lost 8 bases to trimming and J lost 4 bases, with 28 bases between them. CDR3 DNA sequence: TGTGCCACCCAACTTTCCCCGAGGGCTAGCGAGAGGGCAGATACGCAGTATTTT. Its protein is CATQLSPRASERADTQYF.

This clonotype was observed a few times. The V call is TRBV13, the J call TRBJ1-2; D perhaps matches TRBD1 (5 bases). V was shortened by 0 bases and J by 5 bases, with 13 bases between the two germline ends. The V gene's germline CDR1 is PRHDT and CDR2 FYEKMQ (reference sequence). This CDR3 has 15 residues. The CDR3 sequence: CASSLGQERGYGYTF. Written as DNA, the CDR3 is TGTGCCAGCAGCTTAGGCCAGGAGAGGGGTTATGGCTACACCTTC.

The sample holds many counts of this clonotype. The rearrangement joins TRBV6-1 to TRBJ2-6, with no clear D. Trimming took off 7 bases at V and 1 base at J, with 11 bases between the two ends. Germline V gene sequence: CDR1 MNHNS, CDR2 SASEGT. The CDR3 has 15 amino acids. This CDR3 reads CASNHPFSGANVLTF. CDR3 coding DNA: TGTGCCAGCAATCACCCTTTTTCTGGGGCCAACGTCCTGACTTTC.